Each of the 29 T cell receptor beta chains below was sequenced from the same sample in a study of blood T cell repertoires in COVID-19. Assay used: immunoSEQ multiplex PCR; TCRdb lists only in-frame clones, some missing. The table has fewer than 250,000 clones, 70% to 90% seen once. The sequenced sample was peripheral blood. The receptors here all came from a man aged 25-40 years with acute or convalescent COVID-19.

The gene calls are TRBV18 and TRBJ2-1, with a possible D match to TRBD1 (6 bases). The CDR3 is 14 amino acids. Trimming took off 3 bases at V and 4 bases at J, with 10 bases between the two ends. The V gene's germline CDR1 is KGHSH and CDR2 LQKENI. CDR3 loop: CASSPLGQYNEQFF. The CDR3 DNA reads TGTGCCAGCTCACCCCTAGGACAGTACAATGAGCAGTTCTTC. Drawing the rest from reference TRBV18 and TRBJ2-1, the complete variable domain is NAGVMQNPRHLVRRRGQEARLRCSPMKGHSHVYWYRQLPEEGLKFMVYLQKENIIDESGMPKERFSAEFPKEGPSILRIQQVVRGDSAAYFCASSPLGQYNEQFFGPGTRLTVL.

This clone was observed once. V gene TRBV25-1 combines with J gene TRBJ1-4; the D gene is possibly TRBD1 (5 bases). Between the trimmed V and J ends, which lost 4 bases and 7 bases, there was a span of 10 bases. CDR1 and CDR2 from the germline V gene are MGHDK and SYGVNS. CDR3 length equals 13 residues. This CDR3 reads CASSAGGSEKLFF. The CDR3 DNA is TGTGCCAGCAGTGCCGGGGGGAGTGAAAAACTGTTTTTT.

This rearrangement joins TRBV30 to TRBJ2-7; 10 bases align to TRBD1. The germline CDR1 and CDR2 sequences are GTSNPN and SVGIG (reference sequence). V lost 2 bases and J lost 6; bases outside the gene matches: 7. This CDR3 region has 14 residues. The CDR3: CAWSSGTGVREQYF. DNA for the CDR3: TGTGCCTGGAGTTCCGGGACAGGGGTCCGCGAGCAGTACTTC.

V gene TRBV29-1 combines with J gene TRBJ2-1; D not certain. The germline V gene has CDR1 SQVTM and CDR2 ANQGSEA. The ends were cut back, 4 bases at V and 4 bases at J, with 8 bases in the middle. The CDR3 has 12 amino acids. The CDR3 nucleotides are TGCAGCGTTGTACAGAATTACAATGAGCAGTTCTTC. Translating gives CSVVQNYNEQFF.

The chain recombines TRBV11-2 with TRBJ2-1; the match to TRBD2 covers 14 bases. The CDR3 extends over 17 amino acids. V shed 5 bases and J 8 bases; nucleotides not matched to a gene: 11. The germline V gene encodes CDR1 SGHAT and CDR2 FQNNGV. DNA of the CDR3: TGTGCCAGCAGCACCGGACCGGGACTAGCGGGAGATCATGAGCAGTTCTTC. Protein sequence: CASSTGPGLAGDHEQFF.

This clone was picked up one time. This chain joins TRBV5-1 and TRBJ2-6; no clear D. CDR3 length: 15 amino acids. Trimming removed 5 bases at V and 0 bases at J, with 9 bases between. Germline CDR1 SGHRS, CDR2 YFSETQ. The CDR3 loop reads CASSFRNSGANVLTF. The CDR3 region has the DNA TGCGCCAGCAGTTTCAGGAACTCTGGGGCCAACGTCCTGACTTTC.

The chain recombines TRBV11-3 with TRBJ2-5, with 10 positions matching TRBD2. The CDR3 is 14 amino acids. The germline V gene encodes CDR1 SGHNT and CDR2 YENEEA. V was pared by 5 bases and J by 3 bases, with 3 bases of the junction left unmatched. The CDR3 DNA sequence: TGTGCCAGCAGCGCTAGCGGGGGAAAAGAGACCCAGTACTTC. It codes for CASSASGGKETQYF.

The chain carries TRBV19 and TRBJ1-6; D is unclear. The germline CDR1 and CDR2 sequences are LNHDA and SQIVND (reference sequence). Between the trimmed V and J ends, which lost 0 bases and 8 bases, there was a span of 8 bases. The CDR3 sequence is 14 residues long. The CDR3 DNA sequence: TGTGCCAGTAGTATAGACTCCCTGTATTCACCCCTCCACTTT. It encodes CASSIDSLYSPLHF.

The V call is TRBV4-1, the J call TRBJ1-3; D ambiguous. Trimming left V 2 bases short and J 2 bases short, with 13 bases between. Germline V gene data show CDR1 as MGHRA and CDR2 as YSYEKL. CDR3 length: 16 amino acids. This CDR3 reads CASSQFEALTGNTIYF. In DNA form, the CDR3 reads TGCGCCAGCAGCCAATTTGAGGCGCTTACTGGAAACACCATATATTTT.

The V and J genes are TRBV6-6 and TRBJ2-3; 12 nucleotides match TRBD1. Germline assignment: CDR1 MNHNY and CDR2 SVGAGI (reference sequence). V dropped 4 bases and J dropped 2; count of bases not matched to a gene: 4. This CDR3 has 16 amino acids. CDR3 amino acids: CASSSGQGAFTDTQYF. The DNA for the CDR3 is TGTGCCAGCAGTTCGGGACAGGGGGCCTTCACAGATACGCAGTATTTT.

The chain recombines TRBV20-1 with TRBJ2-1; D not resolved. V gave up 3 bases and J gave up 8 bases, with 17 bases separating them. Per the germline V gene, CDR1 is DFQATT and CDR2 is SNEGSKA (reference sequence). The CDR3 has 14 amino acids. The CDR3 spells CSASQFLYKDEQFF. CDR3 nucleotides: TGCAGTGCTAGTCAGTTCCTTTATAAAGATGAGCAGTTCTTC.

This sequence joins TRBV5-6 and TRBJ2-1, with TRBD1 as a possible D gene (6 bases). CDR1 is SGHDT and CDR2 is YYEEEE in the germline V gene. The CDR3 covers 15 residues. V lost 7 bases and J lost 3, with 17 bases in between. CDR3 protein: CASSTSGAFYNEQFF. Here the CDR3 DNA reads TGTGCCAGCTCCACATCAGGGGCGTTCTACAATGAGCAGTTCTTC.

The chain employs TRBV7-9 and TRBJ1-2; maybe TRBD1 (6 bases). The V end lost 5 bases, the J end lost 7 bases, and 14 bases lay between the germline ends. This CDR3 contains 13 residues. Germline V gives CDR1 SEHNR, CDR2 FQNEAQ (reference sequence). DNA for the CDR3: TGTGCCAGCAGCCCATTGACAGGTCCTGGCTACACCTTC. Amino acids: CASSPLTGPGYTF.

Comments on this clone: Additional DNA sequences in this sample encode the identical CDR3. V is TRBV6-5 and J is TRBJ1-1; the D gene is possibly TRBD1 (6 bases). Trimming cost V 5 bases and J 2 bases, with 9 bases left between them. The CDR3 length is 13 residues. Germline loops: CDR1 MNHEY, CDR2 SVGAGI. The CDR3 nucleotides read TGTGCCAGCAGTAGACAGGTTAACACTGAAGCTTTCTTT. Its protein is CASSRQVNTEAFF.

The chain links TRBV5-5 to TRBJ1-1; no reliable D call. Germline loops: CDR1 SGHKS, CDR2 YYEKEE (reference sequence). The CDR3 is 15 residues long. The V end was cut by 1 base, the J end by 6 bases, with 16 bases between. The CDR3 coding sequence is TGTGCCAGCAGCTTGTATACATCCCTGGCGGCTGAAGCTTTCTTT. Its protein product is CASSLYTSLAAEAFF.

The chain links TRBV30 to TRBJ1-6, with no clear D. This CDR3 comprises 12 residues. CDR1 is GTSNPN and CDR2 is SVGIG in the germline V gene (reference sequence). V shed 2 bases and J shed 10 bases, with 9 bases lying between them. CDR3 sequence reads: CAWSPPLSPLHF. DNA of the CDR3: TGTGCCTGGAGTCCCCCCTTATCACCCCTCCACTTT.

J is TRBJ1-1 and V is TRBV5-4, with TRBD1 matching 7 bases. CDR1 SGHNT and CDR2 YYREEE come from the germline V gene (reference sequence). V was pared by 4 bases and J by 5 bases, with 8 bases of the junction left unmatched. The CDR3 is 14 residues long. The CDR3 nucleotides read TGTGCCAGCAGCACCCAGGGGGTTTTGACTGAAGCTTTCTTT. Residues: CASSTQGVLTEAFF.

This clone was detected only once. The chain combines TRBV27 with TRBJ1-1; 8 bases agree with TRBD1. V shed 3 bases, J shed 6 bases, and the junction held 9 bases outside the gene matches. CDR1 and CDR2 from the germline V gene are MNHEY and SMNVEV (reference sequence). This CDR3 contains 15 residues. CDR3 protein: CASSFRQGAASEAFF. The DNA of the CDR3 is TGTGCCAGCAGTTTTAGGCAGGGGGCTGCTTCTGAAGCTTTCTTT.

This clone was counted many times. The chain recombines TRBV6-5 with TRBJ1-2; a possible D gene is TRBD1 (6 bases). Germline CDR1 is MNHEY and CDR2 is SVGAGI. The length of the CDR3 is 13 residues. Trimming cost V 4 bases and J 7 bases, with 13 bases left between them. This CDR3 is CASSFVRGIGYTF. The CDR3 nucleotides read TGTGCCAGCAGTTTTGTCAGGGGCATTGGCTACACCTTC.

CDR3 in DNA: TGTGCCTGGAGCAGGGGACGTCAGGGCACCATATATTTT. Translated: CAWSRGRQGTIYF. The chain carries TRBV30 and TRBJ1-3; possibly TRBD1 for D (6 bases). V lost 3 bases and J lost 9, with 15 bases in between. The germline gives CDR1 GTSNPN, CDR2 SVGIG (reference sequence). The CDR3 runs 13 residues.

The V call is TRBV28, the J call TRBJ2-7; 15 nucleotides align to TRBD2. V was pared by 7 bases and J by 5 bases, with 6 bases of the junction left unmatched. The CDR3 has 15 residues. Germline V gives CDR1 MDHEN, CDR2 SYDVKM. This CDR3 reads CASTSGLAGGNEQYF. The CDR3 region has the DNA TGTGCCAGCACTTCGGGACTAGCGGGGGGAAACGAGCAGTACTTC.

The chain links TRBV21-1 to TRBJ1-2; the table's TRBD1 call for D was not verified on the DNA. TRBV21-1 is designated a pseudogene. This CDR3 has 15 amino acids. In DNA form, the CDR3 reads TGTGCCAGCAGCAAAGGGAAACAGGGGAACCATGGCTACACCTTC. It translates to CASSKGKQGNHGYTF.

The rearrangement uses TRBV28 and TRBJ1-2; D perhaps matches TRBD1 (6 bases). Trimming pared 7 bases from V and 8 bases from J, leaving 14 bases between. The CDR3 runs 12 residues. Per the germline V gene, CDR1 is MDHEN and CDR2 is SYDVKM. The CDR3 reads CASNSLRGGYTF. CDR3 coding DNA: TGTGCCAGCAACTCCCTCAGGGGCGGCTACACCTTC.

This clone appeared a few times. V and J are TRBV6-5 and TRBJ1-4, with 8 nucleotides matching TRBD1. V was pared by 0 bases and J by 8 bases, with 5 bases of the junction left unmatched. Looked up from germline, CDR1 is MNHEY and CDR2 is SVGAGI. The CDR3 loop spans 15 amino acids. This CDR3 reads CASSYSTGVGEKLFF. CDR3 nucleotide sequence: TGTGCCAGCAGTTACTCGACAGGGGTGGGAGAAAAACTGTTTTTT.

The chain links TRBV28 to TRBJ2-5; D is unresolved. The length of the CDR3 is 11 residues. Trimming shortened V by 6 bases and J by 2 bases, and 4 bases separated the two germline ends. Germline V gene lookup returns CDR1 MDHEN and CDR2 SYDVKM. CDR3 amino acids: CASSRQETQYF. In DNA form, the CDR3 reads TGTGCCAGCAGCAGGCAAGAGACCCAGTACTTC.

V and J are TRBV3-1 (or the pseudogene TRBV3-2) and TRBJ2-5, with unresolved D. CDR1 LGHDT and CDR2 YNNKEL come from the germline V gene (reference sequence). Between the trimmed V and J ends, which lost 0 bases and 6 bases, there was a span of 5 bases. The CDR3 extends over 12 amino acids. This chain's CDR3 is CASSQDEKTQYF. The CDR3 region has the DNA TGTGCCAGCAGCCAAGATGAGAAGACCCAGTACTTC.

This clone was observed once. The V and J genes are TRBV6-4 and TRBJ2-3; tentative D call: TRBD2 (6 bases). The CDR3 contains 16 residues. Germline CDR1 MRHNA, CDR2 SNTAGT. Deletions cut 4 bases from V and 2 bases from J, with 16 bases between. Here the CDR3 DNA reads TGTGCCAGCAGTGCGGAGGGGTTCCCTATCACAGATACGCAGTATTTT. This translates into CASSAEGFPITDTQYF.

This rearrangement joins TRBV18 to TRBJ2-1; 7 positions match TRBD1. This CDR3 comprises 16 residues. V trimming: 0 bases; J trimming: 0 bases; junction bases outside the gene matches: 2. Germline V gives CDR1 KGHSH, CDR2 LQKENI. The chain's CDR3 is CASSPPNRGSYNEQFF. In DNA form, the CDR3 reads TGTGCCAGCTCACCACCTAACAGGGGCTCCTACAATGAGCAGTTCTTC.

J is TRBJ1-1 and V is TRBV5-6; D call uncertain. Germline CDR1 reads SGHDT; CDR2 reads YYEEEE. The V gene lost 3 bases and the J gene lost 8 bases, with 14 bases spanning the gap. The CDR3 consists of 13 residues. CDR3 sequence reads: CASSSRYPGEAFF. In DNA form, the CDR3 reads TGTGCCAGCAGCTCGCGTTATCCGGGGGAAGCTTTCTTT.